This TCR beta chain was identified during a study of T cells expressing NK-cell markers. Study overall: The study drew TCR beta repertoires from sorted CD3+CD56+NKG2C+, CD3+CD56+NKG2C- and CD3+CD56-NKG2C+ T cells.

After re-calling the 5' RACE reads, TCRdb lists one entry per CDR3 protein, DNA absent. The listing contains 400,000 to 500,000 distinct CDR3 sequences. Comment on this clonotype: Its antigen is not known.

The CDR3 has 13 amino acids. Germline lookup yields CDR1 MDHEN and CDR2 SYDVKM. Study results and caveats: The study found these clonotypes also leading the CD3+CD56-NKG2C+ fraction in several donors. In about six donors, dominant CD3+CD56+NKG2C+ clones formed roughly 1.0-8% of CD8+ cells. No clear determination of HCMV specificity was made for expanded NKG2C+ T cell clones.

The sequence came from a woman between 18 and 69 years old in good health. The specimen sequenced was blood T cells: a sorted CD56 or NKG2C T cell subset, CD4+ or CD8+ T cells, or bulk PBMC T cells (not recorded which). The chain uses TRBV28 and TRBJ1-1. CDR3 sequence: CASSTGGRSEAFF.